This paragraph reports one TCR beta chain. The sample comes from a study of shared clonotypes between healthy human individuals. Germline values: CDR1 SGHVS, CDR2 FNYEAQ. This CDR3 is 17 amino acids long. The V gene lost 0 bases and the J gene lost 6 bases, with 18 bases spanning the gap. Assay: immunoSEQ multiplex PCR; the TCRdb copy retains only in-frame clones and omits some. Of about 800,000 clones in the sample, approximately 96% were seen once. As defined, naive CD8 cells were CD45RO-negative and positively selected for CCR7, with terminally differentiated effector memory CD45RA+ cells excluded.

Sequenced input: naive CD8+ T cells sorted from blood. The TCR sequence derives from a man aged 25 to 45 in good health. The J gene is TRBJ2-1, the V gene TRBV7-6; D is perhaps TRBD1 or TRBD2 (5 bases each). CDR3 region: CASSLAQGPIPGNEQFF. The CDR3, as DNA: TGTGCCAGCAGCTTAGCCCAGGGACCAATCCCCGGCAATGAGCAGTTCTTC.